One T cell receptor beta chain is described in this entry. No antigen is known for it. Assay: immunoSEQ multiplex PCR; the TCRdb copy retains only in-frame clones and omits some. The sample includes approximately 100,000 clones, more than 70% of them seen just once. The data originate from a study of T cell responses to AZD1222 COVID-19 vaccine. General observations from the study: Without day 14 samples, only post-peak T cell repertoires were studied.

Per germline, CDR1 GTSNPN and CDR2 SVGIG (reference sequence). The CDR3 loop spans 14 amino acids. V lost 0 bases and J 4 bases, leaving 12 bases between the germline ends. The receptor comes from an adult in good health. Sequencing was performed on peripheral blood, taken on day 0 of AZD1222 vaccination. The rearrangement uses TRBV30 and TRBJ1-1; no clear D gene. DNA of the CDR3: TGTGCCTGGAGTGTAGCGGGAGTACTCACTGAAGCTTTCTTT. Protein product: CAWSVAGVLTEAFF.